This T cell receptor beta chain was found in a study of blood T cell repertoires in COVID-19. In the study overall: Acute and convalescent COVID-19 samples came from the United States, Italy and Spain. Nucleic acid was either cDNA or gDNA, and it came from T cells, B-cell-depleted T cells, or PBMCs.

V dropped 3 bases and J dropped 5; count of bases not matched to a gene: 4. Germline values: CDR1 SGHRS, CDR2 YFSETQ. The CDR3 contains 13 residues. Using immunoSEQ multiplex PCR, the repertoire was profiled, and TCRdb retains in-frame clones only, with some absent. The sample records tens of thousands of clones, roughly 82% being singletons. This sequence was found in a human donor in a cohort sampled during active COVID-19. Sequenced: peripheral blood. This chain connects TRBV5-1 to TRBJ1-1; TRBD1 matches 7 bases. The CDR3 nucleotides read TGCGCCAGCAGCTCACCAGGGGGGACTGAAGCTTTCTTT. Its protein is CASSSPGGTEAFF.